This entry describes one TCR beta chain. Ten or more counts support this clonotype. No cognate antigen has been identified for it. The input lacks base qualities; no much larger clone sits a single base away. Sequences DFQATT (CDR1) and SNEGSKA (CDR2) are obtained from the germline V gene (reference sequence). Cut back by 0 bases and 0 bases, the V and J ends lie 9 bases apart. The CDR3 runs 15 amino acids, cysteine and phenylalanine included. Just CDR3 DNA is preserved here, 45 bases in frame from base 1. This record comes from a study of spatial heterogeneity in lung cancer (dated by TCRdb to the late 2010s). A note on the overall study: Beta-chain transcripts were consistently detected in greater numbers than alpha-chain transcripts, which likely reflected higher beta-chain transcript abundance. In tumor regions, TCR transcript counts showed a strong correlation with a T cell transcriptional module score derived from matched bulk RNA-seq. In the raw uncorrected reads, each unique combination of TCR and UMI appeared more than ten times on average. TCR alpha and beta repertoires were quantitatively compared across multiple tumor regions, matched nontumor lung and blood in non-small cell lung cancer. Nonsynonymous mutation counts, determined by whole-exome sequencing of tumor tissue, were related to TCR repertoire features. Both alpha and beta chains were TCR-sequenced in 200 to 250 tumor regions, some 64 matched nontumor lung samples and over 55 PBMC samples obtained at surgery.

In light of the paper, this sample's time point label describes: sample taken at primary tumor resection. The donors were fewer than 90 patients from the lung TRACERx cohort who had early-stage, untreated non-small cell lung cancer. Whole RNA extracted from tumor and nontumor lung tissue, or from cryopreserved PBMC samples, was used for TCR sequencing without cell sorting. Patients were selected for TCR sequencing only if sufficient RNA was available from at least two tumor regions. Before selection, tumor and adjacent nontumor lung specimens were reviewed by a lung pathologist. The library was produced with 5' RACE. Sequencing instrument: NextSeq 500. To allow correction of PCR and sequencing errors, the TCR library protocol tagged every TCR cDNA molecule with a unique molecular identifier. Per the source publication's procedure: Decombinator tools were used for TCR identification, UMI-based error correction and CDR3 extraction. TCRs above a frequency of 2 per 1,000, corresponding to the top 1% of the tumor frequency distribution, were defined as expanded. Expanded tumor TCRs were classed as regional if statistically deemed absent (corrected P<0.05) from at least one tumor region, otherwise ubiquitous. Rényi diversity was computed with the R vegan package after subsampling each repertoire 100 times to 5,000 TCRs. CDR3 similarity networks were built from amino acid triplet string-kernel similarity, connecting CDR3s with pairwise similarity above 0.82. The raw public data were reprocessed by TCRdb itself: fastp quality trimming at Q25, MiXCR clonotype calling, in-frame beta chains only. Each CDR3 protein appears once, grouped with its most common genes and DNA. These V and J calls rely on TCRdb rather than the paper's analysis. The sample table contains fewer than 10,000 distinct CDR3 sequences; only one count was recorded for 5% of them. The top ten hold 13% to 15% of the sample.

Here is what the overall study found, with its caveats: The tumor nonsynonymous mutation count correlated with the number of expanded alpha and beta TCRs within the tumor. Confirming at a functional level the hypothesis that regional TCRs recognize regional mutations was considered to require additional single-cell paired TCR alpha and beta sequencing. TCR-seq coverage of tumor T cells was estimated at only approximately 7% for alpha chains and 11% to 15% for beta chains. Counts of ubiquitous and regional expanded TCRs correlated with counts of ubiquitous and regional nonsynonymous mutations, respectively.

Sequencing used lung tumor tissue, obtained at surgery. In this chain, TRBV20-1 is recombined with TRBJ1-5, and TRBD1 may be the D gene, going by 5 matching bases. The origin of this receptor is a female donor with early-stage non-small cell lung cancer. CDR3 protein: CSARDYRNSNQPQHF. The nucleotide sequence is TGCAGTGCTAGAGATTACAGGAATAGCAATCAGCCCCAGCATTTT.